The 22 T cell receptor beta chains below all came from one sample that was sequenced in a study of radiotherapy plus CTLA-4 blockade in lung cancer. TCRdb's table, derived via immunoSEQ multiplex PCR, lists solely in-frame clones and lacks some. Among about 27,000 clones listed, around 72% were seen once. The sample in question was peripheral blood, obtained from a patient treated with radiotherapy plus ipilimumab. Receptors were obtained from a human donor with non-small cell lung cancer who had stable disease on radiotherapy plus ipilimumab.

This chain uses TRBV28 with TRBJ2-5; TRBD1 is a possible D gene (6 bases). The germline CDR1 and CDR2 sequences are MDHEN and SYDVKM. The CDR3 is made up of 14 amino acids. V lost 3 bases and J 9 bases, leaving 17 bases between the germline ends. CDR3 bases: TGTGCCAGCAGTTTGATCTACCCCAAGGGGGCCCAGTACTTC. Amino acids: CASSLIYPKGAQYF.

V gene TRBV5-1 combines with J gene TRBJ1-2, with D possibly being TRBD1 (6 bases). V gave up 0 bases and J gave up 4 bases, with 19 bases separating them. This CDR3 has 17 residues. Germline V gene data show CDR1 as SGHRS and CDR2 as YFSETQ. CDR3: CASSLVGSSGAFYGYTF. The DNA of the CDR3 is TGCGCCAGCAGCTTGGTGGGGTCGTCGGGGGCGTTCTATGGCTACACCTTC.

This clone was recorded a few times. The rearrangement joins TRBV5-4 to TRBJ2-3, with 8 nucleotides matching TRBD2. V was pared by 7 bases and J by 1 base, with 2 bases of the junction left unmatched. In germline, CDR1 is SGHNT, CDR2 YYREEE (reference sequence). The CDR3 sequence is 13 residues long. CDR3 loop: CASGREGTDTQYF. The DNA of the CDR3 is TGTGCCAGCGGGCGGGAGGGCACAGATACGCAGTATTTT.

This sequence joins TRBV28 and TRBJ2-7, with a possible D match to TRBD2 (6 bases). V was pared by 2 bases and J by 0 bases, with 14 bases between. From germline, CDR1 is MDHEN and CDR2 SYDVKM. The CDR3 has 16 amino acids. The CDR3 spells CASSLPGSGRSYEQYF. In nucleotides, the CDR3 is TGTGCCAGCAGTTTACCCGGAAGCGGGCGCTCCTACGAGCAGTACTTC.

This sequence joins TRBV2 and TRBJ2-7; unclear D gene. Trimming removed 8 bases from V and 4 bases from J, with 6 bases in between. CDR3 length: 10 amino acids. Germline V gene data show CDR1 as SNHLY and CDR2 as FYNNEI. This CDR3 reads CASGVYEQYF. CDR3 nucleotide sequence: TGTGCCAGCGGCGTTTACGAGCAGTACTTC.

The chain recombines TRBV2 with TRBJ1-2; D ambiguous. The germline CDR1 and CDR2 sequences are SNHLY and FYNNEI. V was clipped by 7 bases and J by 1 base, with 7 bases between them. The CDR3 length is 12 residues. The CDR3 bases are TGTGCCAGCAAGCCCAATAACTATGGCTACACCTTC. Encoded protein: CASKPNNYGYTF.

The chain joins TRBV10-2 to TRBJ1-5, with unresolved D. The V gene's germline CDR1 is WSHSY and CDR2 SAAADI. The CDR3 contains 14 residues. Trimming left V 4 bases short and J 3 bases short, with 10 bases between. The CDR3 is CASSVSDLNQPQHF. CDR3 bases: TGCGCCAGCAGTGTATCAGATCTCAATCAGCCCCAGCATTTT.

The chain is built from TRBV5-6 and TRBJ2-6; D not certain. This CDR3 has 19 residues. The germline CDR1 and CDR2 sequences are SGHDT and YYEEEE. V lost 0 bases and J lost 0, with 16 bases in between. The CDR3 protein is CASSLVGQPSDSGANVLTF. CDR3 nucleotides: TGTGCCAGCAGCTTGGTCGGGCAGCCCTCCGACTCTGGGGCCAACGTCCTGACTTTC.

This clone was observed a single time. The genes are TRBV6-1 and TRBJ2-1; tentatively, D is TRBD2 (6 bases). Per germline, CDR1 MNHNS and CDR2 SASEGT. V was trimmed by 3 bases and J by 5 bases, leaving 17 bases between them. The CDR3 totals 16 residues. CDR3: CASSDPPGSKHNEQFF. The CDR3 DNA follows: TGTGCCAGCAGTGACCCCCCCGGGAGTAAGCACAATGAGCAGTTCTTC.

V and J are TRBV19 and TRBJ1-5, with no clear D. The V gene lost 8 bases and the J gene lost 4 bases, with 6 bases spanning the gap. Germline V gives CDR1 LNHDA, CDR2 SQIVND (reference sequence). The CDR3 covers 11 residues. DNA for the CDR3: TGTGCCAGTGGCCCGAATCAGCCCCAGCATTTT. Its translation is CASGPNQPQHF.

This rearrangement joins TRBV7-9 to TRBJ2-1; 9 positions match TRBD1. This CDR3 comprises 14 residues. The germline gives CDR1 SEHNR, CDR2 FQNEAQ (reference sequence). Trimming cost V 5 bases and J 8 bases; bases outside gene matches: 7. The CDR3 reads CASSPRDRAHEQFF. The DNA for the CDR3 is TGTGCCAGCAGCCCCCGGGACAGGGCCCATGAGCAGTTCTTC.

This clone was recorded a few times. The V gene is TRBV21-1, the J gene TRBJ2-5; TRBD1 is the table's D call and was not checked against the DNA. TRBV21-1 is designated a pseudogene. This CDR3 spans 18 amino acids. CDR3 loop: CASSTGDPIQGAQETQYF. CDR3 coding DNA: TGTGCCAGCAGCACCGGTGATCCTATACAGGGTGCCCAAGAGACCCAGTACTTC.

The CDR3 is CASSLSRAEAFF. The DNA of the CDR3 is TGTGCCAGCTCACTGTCGAGGGCAGAAGCTTTCTTT. The rearrangement joins TRBV18 to TRBJ1-1; D not certain. CDR3 length equals 12 residues. The V end lost 4 bases, the J end lost 8 bases, and 11 bases lay between the germline ends. The germline CDR1 and CDR2 sequences are KGHSH and LQKENI.

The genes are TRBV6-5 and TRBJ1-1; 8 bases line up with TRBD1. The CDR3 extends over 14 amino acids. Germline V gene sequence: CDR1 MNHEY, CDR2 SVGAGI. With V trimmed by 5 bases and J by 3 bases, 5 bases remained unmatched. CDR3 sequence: CASSAAGGDTEAFF. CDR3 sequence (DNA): TGTGCCAGCAGTGCGGCAGGGGGCGACACTGAAGCTTTCTTT.

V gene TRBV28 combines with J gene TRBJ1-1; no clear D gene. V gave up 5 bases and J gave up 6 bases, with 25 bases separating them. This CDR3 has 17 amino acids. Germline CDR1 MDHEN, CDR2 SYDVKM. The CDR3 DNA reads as TGTGCCAGCAGTCTCCCCGTTTCGGATTCTGGCGTCGCTGAAGCTTTCTTT. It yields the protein CASSLPVSDSGVAEAFF. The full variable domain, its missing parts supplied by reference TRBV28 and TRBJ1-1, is DVKVTQSSRYLVKRTGEKVFLECVQDMDHENMFWYRQDPGLGLRLIYFSYDVKMKEKGDIPEGYSVSREKKERFSLILESASTNQTSMYLCASSLPVSDSGVAEAFFGQGTRLTVV.

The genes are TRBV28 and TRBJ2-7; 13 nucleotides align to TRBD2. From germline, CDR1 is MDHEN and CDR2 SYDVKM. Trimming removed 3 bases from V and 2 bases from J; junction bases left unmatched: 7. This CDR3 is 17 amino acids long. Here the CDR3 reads CASSLGLAGSRTYEQYF. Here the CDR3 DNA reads TGTGCCAGCAGTTTGGGACTAGCGGGGAGCCGGACCTACGAGCAGTACTTC.

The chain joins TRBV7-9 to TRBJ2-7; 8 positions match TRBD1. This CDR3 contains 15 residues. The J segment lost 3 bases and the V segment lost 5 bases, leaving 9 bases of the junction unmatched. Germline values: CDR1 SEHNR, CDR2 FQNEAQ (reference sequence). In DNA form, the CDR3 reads TGTGCCAGCAGCCCCCCCCAGGGGGCTTACTACGAGCAGTACTTC. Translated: CASSPPQGAYYEQYF.

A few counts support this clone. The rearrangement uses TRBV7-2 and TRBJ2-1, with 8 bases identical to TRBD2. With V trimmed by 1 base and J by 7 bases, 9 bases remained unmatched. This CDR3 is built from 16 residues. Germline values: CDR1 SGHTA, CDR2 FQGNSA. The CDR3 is CASSLVSSGSSNEQFF. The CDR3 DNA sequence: TGTGCCAGCAGCTTAGTCTCCAGCGGGAGTAGTAATGAGCAGTTCTTC. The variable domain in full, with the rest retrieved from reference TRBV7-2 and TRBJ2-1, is GAGVSQSPSNKVTEKGKDVELRCDPISGHTALYWYRQSLGQGLEFLIYFQGNSAPDKSGLPSDRFSAERTGGSVSTLTIQRTQQEDSAVYLCASSLVSSGSSNEQFFGPGTRLTVL.

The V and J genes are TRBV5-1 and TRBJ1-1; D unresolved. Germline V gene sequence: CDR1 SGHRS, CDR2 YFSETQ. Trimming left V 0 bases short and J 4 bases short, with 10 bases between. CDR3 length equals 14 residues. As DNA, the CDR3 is TGCGCCAGCAGCTTGGCCGGTCGGGGCACTGAAGCTTTCTTT. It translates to CASSLAGRGTEAFF. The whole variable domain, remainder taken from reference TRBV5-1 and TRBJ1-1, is KAGVTQTPRYLIKTRGQQVTLSCSPISGHRSVSWYQQTPGQGLQFLFEYFSETQRNKGNFPGRFSGRQFSNSRSEMNVSTLELGDSALYLCASSLAGRGTEAFFGQGTRLTVV.

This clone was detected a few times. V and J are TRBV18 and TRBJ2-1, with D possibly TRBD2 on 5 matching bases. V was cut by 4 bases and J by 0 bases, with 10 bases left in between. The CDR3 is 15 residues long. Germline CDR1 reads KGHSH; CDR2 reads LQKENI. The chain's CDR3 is CASSRVGSSYNEQFF. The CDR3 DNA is TGTGCCAGCTCACGAGTGGGGAGCTCCTACAATGAGCAGTTCTTC.

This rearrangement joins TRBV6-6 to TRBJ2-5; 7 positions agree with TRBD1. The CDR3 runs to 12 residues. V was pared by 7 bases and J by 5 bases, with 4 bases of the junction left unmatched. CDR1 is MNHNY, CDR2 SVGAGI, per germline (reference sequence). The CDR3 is CASKGGKETQYF. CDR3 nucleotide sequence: TGTGCCAGCAAAGGGGGCAAGGAGACCCAGTACTTC.

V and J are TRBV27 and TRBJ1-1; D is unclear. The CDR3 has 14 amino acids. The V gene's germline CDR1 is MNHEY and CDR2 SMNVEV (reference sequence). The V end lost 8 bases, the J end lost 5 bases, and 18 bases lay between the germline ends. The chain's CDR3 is CASFPASRATEAFF. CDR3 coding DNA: TGTGCCAGCTTCCCAGCTAGCCGGGCGACTGAAGCTTTCTTT.